The rows below give T cell receptor beta chains drawn from one sample of a study of T cell changes during pregnancy in multiple sclerosis. This table comes from immunoSEQ multiplex PCR, and its TCRdb copy is limited to in-frame clones, with some not included. The sample contains about 35,000 clones, about 92% of which appear only once. The sequencing used CD4+ T cells from peripheral blood mononuclear cells, collected in the third trimester of pregnancy. The receptors come from a female donor in good health, enrolled as a control in a pregnancy study. CDR3s include the opening cysteine and the closing phenylalanine or tryptophan. A D gene is named only where the DNA matches it firmly. Clone size is shown for a subset of rows, as once, few, many or a class of expanded clone.

j_call d_call v_call clone_size cdr3_nt cdr3_aa
TRBJ2-3 - TRBV11-2 - TGTGCCAGCAGCCCTGCAGGGGCTTCGGCAGATACGCAGTATTTT CASSPAGASADTQYF
TRBJ2-7 - TRBV18 - TGTGCCAGCTCACCAGGCGGCTACGAGCAGTACTTC CASSPGGYEQYF
TRBJ2-7 - TRBV6-5 - TGTGCCAGCAGTTCAGACCGGGGGGCCGAGCAGTACTTC CASSSDRGAEQYF
TRBJ1-1 TRBD1 TRBV18 - TGTGCCACTGAGACCAGTCCGGGACAGAGCATGAACACTGAAGCTTTCTTT CATETSPGQSMNTEAFF
TRBJ1-1 TRBD1 TRBV30 - TGTGCCTGGATTCGGGGCGGACAGGGGCCGGCCAAAGCTTTCTTT CAWIRGGQGPAKAFF
TRBJ2-3 - TRBV19 once TGTGCCAGTAGTAGAGGGCGGGGGCTCACAGATACGCAGTATTTT CASSRGRGLTDTQYF
TRBJ1-1 - TRBV4-2 - TGTGCCAGCAGTCGAACAGGCGACACTGAAGCTTTCTTT CASSRTGDTEAFF
TRBJ2-7 - TRBV20-1 - TGCAGTGCTAATCAGGGCTACGAGCAGTACTTC CSANQGYEQYF
TRBJ1-6 - TRBV6-5 - TGTGCCAGCAGTTACTCCCCCTTGGAGGCCCTCCACTTT CASSYSPLEALHF
TRBJ1-3 TRBD1 TRBV9 - TGTGCCAGCTCTTCACAGGGGGCGAGCACTGGAAACACCATATATTTT CASSSQGASTGNTIYF
TRBJ1-1 TRBD1 TRBV5-1 once TGCGCCAGCAGCCGGGGGCCGACAGGGGGGAACACTGAAGCTTTCTTT CASSRGPTGGNTEAFF
TRBJ2-2 - TRBV4-1 - TGCGCCAGCAGCCAGGGCACGAAGAGCACCGGGGAGCTGTTTTTT CASSQGTKSTGELFF
TRBJ2-5 TRBD1 TRBV7-7 - TGTGCTAGCAGCTTAGGGACAGGGGATCAAGAGACCCAGTACTTC CASSLGTGDQETQYF
TRBJ2-7 - TRBV19 once TGTGCCAGTAGAAAATCCCGGGACAACACCTACGAGCAGTACTTC CASRKSRDNTYEQYF
TRBJ1-1 - TRBV19 - TGTGCCATCCGCGCACAGCCGAACACTGAAGCTTTCTTT CAIRAQPNTEAFF
TRBJ2-5 TRBD2 TRBV9 - TGTGCCAGCAGCGTCCTCGGGACTAGACAAGAGACCCAGTACTTC CASSVLGTRQETQYF
TRBJ1-2 - TRBV7-2 once TGTGCCAGCAGCTTAGCAGGCCCGGGCTATGGCTACACCTTC CASSLAGPGYGYTF
TRBJ2-2 - TRBV28 - TGTGCCAGCAGACTCAACGGGGAGCTGTTTTTT CASRLNGELFF
TRBJ2-3 - TRBV9 - TGTGCCAGCAGCTTTCGGACTGGCGGATACACAGATACGCAGTATTTT CASSFRTGGYTDTQYF
TRBJ1-4 - TRBV4-2 - TGTGCCAGCAGTCCGACTGTGACCAATGAAAAACTGTTTTTT CASSPTVTNEKLFF
TRBJ2-3 TRBD2 TRBV5-1 - TGCGCCAGCAGCTTGGTTCCAGCGGGGGGGGCAGATACGCAGTATTTT CASSLVPAGGADTQYF
TRBJ2-6 - TRBV7-2 few TGTGCCAGCAGCTTAGACAGGGTGGACGTCCTGACTTTC CASSLDRVDVLTF
TRBJ1-5 - TRBV7-6 once TGTGCCAGCAGCTTAGCGCAAGGGGAGGGTCAGCCCCAGCATTTT CASSLAQGEGQPQHF
TRBJ1-1 - TRBV18 - TGTGCCAGCTCCCGGACTAGCGGCGAGGACACTGAAGCTTTCTTT CASSRTSGEDTEAFF
TRBJ2-1 TRBD2 TRBV7-2 - TGTGCCAGCAGCTTAACGACTAGCGGGGGGGCCAATGAGCAGTTCTTC CASSLTTSGGANEQFF
TRBJ1-3 - TRBV30 - TGTGCCTGGAGTGTAGGGACACGCTCTGGAAACACCATATATTTT CAWSVGTRSGNTIYF
TRBJ2-3 TRBD2 TRBV30 - TGTGCCTGGAGAGTAGCGGGGGGGCGGGCAGATACGCAGTATTTT CAWRVAGGRADTQYF
TRBJ1-1 TRBD1 TRBV19 - TGTGCCAGCGGGACAGGGAGGATCGGGGGCACTGAAGCTTTCTTT CASGTGRIGGTEAFF
TRBJ1-2 TRBD1 TRBV7-6 once TGTGCCAGCAGCCGCCGTAGACAGGGCGGTATCTATGGCTACACCTTC CASSRRRQGGIYGYTF
TRBJ1-1 - TRBV7-6 - TGTGCCAGCAGCTTTTTGGCGGCGGGGGGACTGAACACTGAAGCTTTCTTT CASSFLAAGGLNTEAFF
TRBJ1-2 - TRBV6-5 - TGTGCCAGCAGTCCAGGGGTGTCGTACACCTTC CASSPGVSYTF
TRBJ2-7 - TRBV10-2 - TGCGCCAGCAGGGAGATCGGGAGCTCCTACGAGCAGTACTTC CASREIGSSYEQYF
TRBJ2-5 - TRBV7-2 - TGTGCCAGCAGCTTAATGAGGGAGGAGACCCAGTACTTC CASSLMREETQYF
TRBJ1-2 - TRBV6-1 - TGTGCCAGCAACCCCGGAGGGGCTAACTATGGCTACACCTTC CASNPGGANYGYTF
TRBJ2-5 TRBD1 TRBV7-9 - TGTGCCAGCAGCTTCGACAGGGGAAGAGGAGAGACCCAGTACTTC CASSFDRGRGETQYF
TRBJ1-1 - TRBV7-9 - TGTGCCAGCAGCTCCCTCACTGAAGCTTTCTTT CASSSLTEAFF
TRBJ2-1 TRBD2 TRBV7-2 once TGTGCCAGCATCCAGCGGGGGTACAATGAGCAGTTCTTC CASIQRGYNEQFF
TRBJ2-3 TRBD2 TRBV5-8 - TGTGCCAGCAGCACCGGACTAGCCGTCGCAGATACGCAGTATTTT CASSTGLAVADTQYF
TRBJ2-6 - TRBV5-4 - TGTGCCAGCAGCTTGGCCATAGCCTCTGGGGCCAACGTCCTGACTTTC CASSLAIASGANVLTF
TRBJ1-2 TRBD1 TRBV7-2 once TGTGCCAGCAGCTTAAAAATCCCCGGGACAGGGGATTATGGCTACACCTTC CASSLKIPGTGDYGYTF
TRBJ1-1 - TRBV7-9 - TGTGCCAGCAGCTTATTCGGGACAAACACTGAAGCTTTCTTT CASSLFGTNTEAFF
TRBJ2-3 - TRBV10-3 - TGTGCCATCAGTTCTGCGGGAACAGATACGCAGTATTTT CAISSAGTDTQYF
TRBJ1-2 - TRBV6-6 - TGTGCCAGCAGTCAACAGGGCGGCTATGGCTACACCTTC CASSQQGGYGYTF
TRBJ1-6 TRBD1 TRBV4-3 once TGCGCCAGCAGCCAGGGACAGGCCGTAGTCTCACCCCTCCACTTT CASSQGQAVVSPLHF
TRBJ1-2 - TRBV14 - TGTGCCAGCAGCCAAGATCTAGTCCTGGGCTACACCTTC CASSQDLVLGYTF
TRBJ1-1 - TRBV28 - TGTGCCAGCAGTTTTCGGGGGTGGGGGGCTGAAGCTTTCTTT CASSFRGWGAEAFF
TRBJ1-6 - TRBV18 - TGTGCCAGCTCACCACCGAAGGAGACGGGTTCACCCCTCCACTTT CASSPPKETGSPLHF
TRBJ2-1 - TRBV7-9 - TGTGCCAGCCCCTCGACAGATACGAACTACAATGAGCAGTTCTTC CASPSTDTNYNEQFF